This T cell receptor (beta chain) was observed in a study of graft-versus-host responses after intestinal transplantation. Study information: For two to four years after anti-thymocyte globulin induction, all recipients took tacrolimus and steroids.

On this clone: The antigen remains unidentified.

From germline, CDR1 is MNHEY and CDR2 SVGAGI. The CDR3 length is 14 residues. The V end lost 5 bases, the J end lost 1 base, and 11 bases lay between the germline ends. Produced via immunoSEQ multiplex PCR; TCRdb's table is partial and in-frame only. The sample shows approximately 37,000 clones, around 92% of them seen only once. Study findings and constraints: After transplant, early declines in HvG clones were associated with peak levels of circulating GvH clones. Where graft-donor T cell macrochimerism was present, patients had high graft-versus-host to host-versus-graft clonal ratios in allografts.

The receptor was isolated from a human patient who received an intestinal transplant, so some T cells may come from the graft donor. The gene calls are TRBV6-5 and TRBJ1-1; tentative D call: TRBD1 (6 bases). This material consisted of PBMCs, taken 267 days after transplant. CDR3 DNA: TGTGCCAGCAGTAACCGGGACAAGAACACTGAAGCTTTCTTT. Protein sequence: CASSNRDKNTEAFF.